Detailed here is one T cell receptor (beta chain). What it binds is unknown. With UMI labels, 5' RACE was used to prepare the TRB cDNA libraries. TCRdb re-called the 5' RACE reads, yielding one record per CDR3 amino acid sequence without DNA. The sample's table shows over 70,000 distinct CDR3 sequences. The CDR3 totals 17 residues. Germline-derived CDR1 and CDR2 are LGHDT and YNNKEL (reference sequence). These data belong to a study of CXCR3-negative and CXCR3-positive naive CD8 T cells. Naive CD8+ T lymphocytes were specified as CD45RO-CCR7+CD27+CD95-. Notes on the study in general: CXCR3-positive naive cells carried more hydrophobic TRB CDR3s than CXCR3-negative naive cells did.

This receptor was taken from a human donor in good health. Some clones in this sample may be carry-over from other donors' samples. The specimen sequenced was naive CXCR3+ CD8+ T cells from blood. Subset denoted: CD45RO-CCR7+CD27+CD95- naive CD8+ T cells expressing CXCR3 (TNR3+). The chain joins TRBV3-1 to TRBJ2-5; without DNA, the TCRdb call of TRBD1 cannot be checked. The CDR3 spells CASSQDTIGGFQETKYF.